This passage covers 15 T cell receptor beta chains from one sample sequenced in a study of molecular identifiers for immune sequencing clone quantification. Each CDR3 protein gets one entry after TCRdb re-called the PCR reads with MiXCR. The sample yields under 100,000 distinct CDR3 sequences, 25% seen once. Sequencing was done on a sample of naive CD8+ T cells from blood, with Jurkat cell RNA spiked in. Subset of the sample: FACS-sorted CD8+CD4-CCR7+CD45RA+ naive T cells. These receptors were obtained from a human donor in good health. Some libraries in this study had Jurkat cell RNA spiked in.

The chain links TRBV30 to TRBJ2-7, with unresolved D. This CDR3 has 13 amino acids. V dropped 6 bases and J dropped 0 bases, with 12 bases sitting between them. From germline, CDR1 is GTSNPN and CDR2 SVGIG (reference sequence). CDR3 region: CACNTDLSYEQYF. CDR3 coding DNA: TGTGCCTGTAATACAGATCTCTCCTACGAGCAGTACTTC.

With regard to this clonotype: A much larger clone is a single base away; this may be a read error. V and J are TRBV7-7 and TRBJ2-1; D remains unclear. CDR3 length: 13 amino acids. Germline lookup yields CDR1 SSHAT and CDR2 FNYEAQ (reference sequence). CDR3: CASSDPTFNEQSF. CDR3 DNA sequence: TGTGCTAGCAGCGACCCGACATTCAATGAGCAGTCCTTC.

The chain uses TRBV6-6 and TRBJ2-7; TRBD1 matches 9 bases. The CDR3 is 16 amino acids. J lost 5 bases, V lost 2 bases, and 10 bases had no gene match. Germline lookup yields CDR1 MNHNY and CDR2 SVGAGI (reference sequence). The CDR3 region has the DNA TGTGCCAGCAGTTACAGGACAGGGGCCGGCGGGGACGAGCAGTACTTC. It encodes CASSYRTGAGGDEQYF.

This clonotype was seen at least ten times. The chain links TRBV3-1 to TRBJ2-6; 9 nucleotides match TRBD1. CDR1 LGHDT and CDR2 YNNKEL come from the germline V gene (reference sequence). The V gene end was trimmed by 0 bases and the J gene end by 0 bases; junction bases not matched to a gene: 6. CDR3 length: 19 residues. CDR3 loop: CASSQDGTGYSSGANVLTF. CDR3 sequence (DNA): TGTGCCAGCAGCCAAGATGGGACAGGGTATTCCTCTGGGGCCAACGTCCTGACTTTC.

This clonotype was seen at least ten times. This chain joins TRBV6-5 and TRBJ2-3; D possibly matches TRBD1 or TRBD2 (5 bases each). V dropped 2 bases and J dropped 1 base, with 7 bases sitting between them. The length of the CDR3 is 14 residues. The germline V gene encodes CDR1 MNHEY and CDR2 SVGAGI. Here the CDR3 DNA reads TGTGCCAGCAGTTACGGGACGCGCACAGATACGCAGTATTTT. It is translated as CASSYGTRTDTQYF.

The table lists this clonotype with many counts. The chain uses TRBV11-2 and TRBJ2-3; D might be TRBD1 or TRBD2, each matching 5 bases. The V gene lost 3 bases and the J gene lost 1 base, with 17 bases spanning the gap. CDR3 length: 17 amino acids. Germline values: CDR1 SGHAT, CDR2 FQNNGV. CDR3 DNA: TGTGCCAGCAGCTTCATCGGTTCCGGGACCGGCACAGATACGCAGTATTTT. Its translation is CASSFIGSGTGTDTQYF.

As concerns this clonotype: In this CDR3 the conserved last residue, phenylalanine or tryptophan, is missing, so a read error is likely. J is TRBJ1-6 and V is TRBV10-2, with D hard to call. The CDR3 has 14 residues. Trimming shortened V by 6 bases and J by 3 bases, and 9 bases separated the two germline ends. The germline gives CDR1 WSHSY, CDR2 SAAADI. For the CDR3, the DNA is TGCGCCAGCAGCCCCGCCGGCTATAATTCACCCCTCCACGTT. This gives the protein CASSPAGYNSPLHV.

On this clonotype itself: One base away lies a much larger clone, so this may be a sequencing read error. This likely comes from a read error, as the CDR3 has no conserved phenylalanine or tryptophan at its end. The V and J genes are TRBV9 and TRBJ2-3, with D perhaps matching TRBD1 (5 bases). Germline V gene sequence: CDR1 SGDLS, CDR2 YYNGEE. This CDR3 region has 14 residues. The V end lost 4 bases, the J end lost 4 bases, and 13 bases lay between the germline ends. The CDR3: CASSPGWKADTQYY. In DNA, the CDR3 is TGTGCCAGCAGCCCAGGGTGGAAGGCAGATACGCAGTATTAT.

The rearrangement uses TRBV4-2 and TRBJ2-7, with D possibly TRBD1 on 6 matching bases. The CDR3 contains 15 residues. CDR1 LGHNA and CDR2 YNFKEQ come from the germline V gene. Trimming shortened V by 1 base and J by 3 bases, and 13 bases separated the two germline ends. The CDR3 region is CASSQVEGGYYEQYF. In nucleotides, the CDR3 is TGTGCCAGCAGCCAAGTGGAAGGGGGTTACTACGAGCAGTACTTC.

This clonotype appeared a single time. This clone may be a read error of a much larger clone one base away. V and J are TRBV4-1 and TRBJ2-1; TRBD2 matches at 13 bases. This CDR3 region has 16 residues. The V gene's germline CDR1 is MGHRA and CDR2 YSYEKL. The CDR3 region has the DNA TGCGCCCGCAGCCAAGAGACTAGCGGGGGGTATTATGAGCAGTTCTTC. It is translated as CARSQETSGGYYEQFF.

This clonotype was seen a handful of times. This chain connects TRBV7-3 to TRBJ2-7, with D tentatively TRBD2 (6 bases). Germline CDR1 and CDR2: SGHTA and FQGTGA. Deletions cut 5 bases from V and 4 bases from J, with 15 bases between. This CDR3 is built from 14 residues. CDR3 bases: TGTGCCAGCAGCCTAGGGTCGGGAGCGTACGAGCAGTACTTC. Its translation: CASSLGSGAYEQYF.

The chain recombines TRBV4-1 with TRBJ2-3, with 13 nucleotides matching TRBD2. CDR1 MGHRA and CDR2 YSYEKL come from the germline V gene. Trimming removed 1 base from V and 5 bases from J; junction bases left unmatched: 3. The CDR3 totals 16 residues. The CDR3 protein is CASSQGGTSGIDTQYF. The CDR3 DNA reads TGCGCCAGCAGCCAAGGAGGGACTAGCGGGATAGATACGCAGTATTTT.

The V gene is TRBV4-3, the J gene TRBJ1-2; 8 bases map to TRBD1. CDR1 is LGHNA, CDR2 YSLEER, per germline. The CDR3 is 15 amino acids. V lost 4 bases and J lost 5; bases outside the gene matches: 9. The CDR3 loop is CASSPWTGSPYGYTF. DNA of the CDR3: TGCGCCAGCAGCCCCTGGACAGGGAGCCCATATGGCTACACCTTC.

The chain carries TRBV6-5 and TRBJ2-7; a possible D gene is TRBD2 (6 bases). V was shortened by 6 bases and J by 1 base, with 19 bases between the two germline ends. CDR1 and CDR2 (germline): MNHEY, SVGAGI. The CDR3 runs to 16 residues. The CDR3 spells CASSLLREALSYEQYF. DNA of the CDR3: TGTGCCAGCAGCTTACTAAGGGAGGCACTTTCCTACGAGCAGTACTTC.

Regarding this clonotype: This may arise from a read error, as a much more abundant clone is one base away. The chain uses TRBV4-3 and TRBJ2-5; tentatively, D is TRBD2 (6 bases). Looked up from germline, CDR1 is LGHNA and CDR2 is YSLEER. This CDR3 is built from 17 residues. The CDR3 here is CASSPTSSGALQENQYF. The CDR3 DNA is TGCGCCAGCAGCCCAACTTCTTCGGGAGCCCTCCAAGAGAACCAGTACTTC.